The 22 T cell receptor beta chains below all came from one sample that was sequenced in a study of blood T cells in healthy people across ages. The authors ran a second PCR of about 7 to 11 cycles using a sample-barcoded 5' primer and a J-beta primer mix. MiXCR was run by TCRdb on the 5' RACE reads, yielding one entry per CDR3 protein. The sample yields 1.4 million to 1.5 million distinct CDR3 sequences, 35% to 45% seen once. The sequenced material came from blood. Every receptor here comes from a woman aged 18-30 years in good health.

This clonotype was detected ten times or more. J is TRBJ2-1 and V is TRBV20-1; 16 nucleotides align to TRBD2. From germline, CDR1 is DFQATT and CDR2 SNEGSKA (reference sequence). V dropped 4 bases and J dropped 0; count of bases not matched to a gene: 6. CDR3 size: 18 residues. The CDR3 is CSATTGLAGGSSYNEQFF. The CDR3 coding sequence is TGCAGTGCTACCACGGGACTAGCGGGAGGGAGCTCCTACAATGAGCAGTTCTTC.

V and J are TRBV5-1 and TRBJ1-2; 10 nucleotides match TRBD1. This CDR3 has 19 residues. The ends lost 4 bases at V and 2 bases at J; junction bases unmatched: 17. The germline V gene has CDR1 SGHRS and CDR2 YFSETQ. The chain's CDR3 is CASSPALEDRGIFNYGYTF. CDR3 bases: TGCGCCAGCAGCCCTGCTTTGGAGGACAGGGGGATATTCAACTATGGCTACACCTTC. Variable domain in full (rest from reference TRBV5-1 and TRBJ1-2): KAGVTQTPRYLIKTRGQQVTLSCSPISGHRSVSWYQQTPGQGLQFLFEYFSETQRNKGNFPGRFSGRQFSNSRSEMNVSTLELGDSALYLCASSPALEDRGIFNYGYTFGSGTRLTVV.

The rearrangement joins TRBV27 to TRBJ2-1; maybe TRBD1 (6 bases). CDR1 and CDR2 (germline): MNHEY, SMNVEV (reference sequence). With 4 bases removed from V and 6 bases from J, the gap between germline ends came to 19 bases. CDR3 length equals 16 residues. The CDR3 region has the DNA TGTGCCAGCAGTTCTCCCAGGGGAAAGGAGGTCAATGAGCAGTTCTTC. The encoded protein is CASSSPRGKEVNEQFF.

The V gene is TRBV30, the J gene TRBJ2-3; the match to TRBD2 covers 7 bases. Germline CDR1 reads GTSNPN; CDR2 reads SVGIG (reference sequence). The CDR3 covers 15 residues. The trim removed 0 bases at V and 2 bases at J, leaving 5 bases unmatched. CDR3 bases: TGTGCCTGGAGTGTACCTAGCGGCTACACAGATACGCAGTATTTT. Translation: CAWSVPSGYTDTQYF.

The chain is built from TRBV10-3 and TRBJ1-2; maybe TRBD1 (5 bases). Trimming cost V 2 bases and J 8 bases, with 12 bases left between them. The length of the CDR3 is 13 residues. CDR1 is ENHRY, CDR2 SYGVKD, per germline. The CDR3 region is CAISEGGHEGYTF. The CDR3 bases are TGTGCCATCAGTGAGGGGGGTCATGAGGGCTACACCTTC.

J is TRBJ2-7 and V is TRBV7-8, with 7 positions matching TRBD2. The CDR3 consists of 16 residues. Germline trimming cut 4 bases from V and 4 bases from J; bases unmatched to any gene: 13. Germline CDR1 reads SGHVS; CDR2 reads FQNEAQ. CDR3 coding DNA: TGTGCCAGCAGCTCCAGTCGACGAGCGGGATCGTACGAGCAGTACTTC. Protein: CASSSSRRAGSYEQYF.

CDR3 residues: CAISESKGNTEAFF. Written as DNA, the CDR3 is TGTGCCATCAGTGAGTCGAAGGGGAACACTGAAGCTTTCTTT. The chain recombines TRBV10-3 with TRBJ1-1; D is uncertain. Germline V CDR1 and CDR2: ENHRY, SYGVKD. Trimming pared 0 bases from V and 1 base from J, leaving 6 bases between. The CDR3 has 14 amino acids.

As regards this clonotype: An end of the junction does not agree with germline; a read error may underlie this. The rearrangement joins TRBV5-1 to TRBJ2-1; 9 bases map to TRBD2. This CDR3 contains 15 residues. Germline V CDR1 and CDR2: SGHRS, YFSETQ. This CDR3 reads CANSSTGTSIFEQFF. CDR3 nucleotides: TGCGCCAACAGCTCCACCGGGACTAGCATCTTTGAGCAGTTCTTC.

CDR3 sequence reads: CAGVEKLFF. DNA of the CDR3: TGTGCCGGCGTAGAAAAACTGTTTTTT. V usage is TRBV7-6 and J usage is TRBJ1-4; D unresolved. V was clipped by 11 bases and J by 8 bases, with 6 bases between them. Germline V gives CDR1 SGHVS, CDR2 FNYEAQ. The CDR3 loop spans 9 amino acids.

For this clonotype: One junction end does not reproduce the germline sequence, and a read error may be involved. This chain joins TRBV7-2 and TRBJ1-2, with D unclear. Germline CDR1 SGHTA, CDR2 FQGNSA. CDR3 length: 16 residues. Here the CDR3 DNA reads TGTGCCAGCAGCTTATACCAGGACGGAACTAACCATGGCTACACCTTC. It encodes CASSLYQDGTNHGYTF. Variable domain in full (rest from reference TRBV7-2 and TRBJ1-2): GAGVSQSPSNKVTEKGKDVELRCDPISGHTALYWYRQSLGQGLEFLIYFQGNSAPDKSGLPSDRFSAERTGGSVSTLTIQRTQQEDSAVYLCASSLYQDGTNHGYTFGSGTRLTVV.

This clonotype was observed a few times. The J gene is TRBJ2-1, the V gene TRBV20-1, with D possibly TRBD1 on 6 matching bases. The germline V gene encodes CDR1 DFQATT and CDR2 SNEGSKA (reference sequence). CDR3 length equals 13 residues. V gave up 2 bases and J gave up 6 bases, with 11 bases separating them. CDR3 coding DNA: TGCAGTGCTAGATTTCAAGGGGGCAATGAGCAGTTCTTC. It is translated as CSARFQGGNEQFF.

This clonotype came up a few times. The V and J genes are TRBV18 and TRBJ1-1; D may be TRBD1 (5 bases). Germline V lookup: CDR1 KGHSH, CDR2 LQKENI. V lost 2 bases and J lost 1, with 14 bases in between. The CDR3 is made up of 16 amino acids. DNA of the CDR3: TGTGCCAGCTCACCAATCTTAACGGGGGGGAACACTGAAGCTTTCTTT. It encodes CASSPILTGGNTEAFF.

This clonotype has just one count. The rearrangement uses TRBV4-1 and TRBJ1-2; D might be TRBD1 (5 bases). CDR3 length: 16 residues. V lost 1 base, J lost 6 bases, and 18 bases lay in between. Germline CDR1 and CDR2: MGHRA and YSYEKL. The CDR3 loop is CASSQALVSGTDGYTF. DNA for the CDR3: TGCGCCAGCAGCCAAGCTCTTGTGTCCGGGACTGATGGCTACACCTTC.

The chain carries TRBV20-1 and TRBJ1-5; 8 bases fit TRBD1. The CDR3 has 14 residues. Germline values: CDR1 DFQATT, CDR2 SNEGSKA (reference sequence). V shed 3 bases, J shed 2 bases, and the junction held 3 bases outside the gene matches. CDR3 amino acids: CSARDRAGNQPQHF. The CDR3 DNA reads as TGCAGTGCTAGGGACAGGGCCGGCAATCAGCCCCAGCATTTT.

In this sample, this clonotype turned up a few times. The J gene is TRBJ1-2, the V gene TRBV14, with 8 nucleotides matching TRBD1. The V segment lost 0 bases and the J segment 3 bases; nucleotides outside the gene matches: 3. From germline, CDR1 is SGHDN and CDR2 FVKESK. The CDR3 is 15 amino acids. CDR3 nucleotides: TGTGCCAGCAGCCAAGAGGACAGGGCGTACTATGGCTACACCTTC. This gives the protein CASSQEDRAYYGYTF.

CDR3 loop: CASSFAAGGLSNEQFF. The CDR3 coding sequence is TGTGCCAGCAGCTTTGCAGCGGGGGGGCTGTCGAATGAGCAGTTCTTC. The gene calls are TRBV13 and TRBJ2-1; 10 nucleotides match TRBD2. The CDR3 consists of 16 residues. With V trimmed by 3 bases and J by 7 bases, 9 bases remained unmatched. From germline, CDR1 is PRHDT and CDR2 FYEKMQ (reference sequence).

The chain recombines TRBV10-3 with TRBJ2-3, with D tentatively TRBD2 (6 bases). The germline V gene has CDR1 ENHRY and CDR2 SYGVKD. V lost 10 bases and J 4 bases, leaving 15 bases between the germline ends. The CDR3 sequence is 13 residues long. CDR3 protein: CATAAGRADTQYF. In DNA form, the CDR3 reads TGTGCCACCGCAGCGGGTAGGGCAGATACGCAGTATTTT.

This clonotype was seen only a few times. V is TRBV2 and J is TRBJ2-3; 7 bases are shared with TRBD1. Looked up from germline, CDR1 is SNHLY and CDR2 is FYNNEI. The CDR3 is 15 residues long. The V segment lost 6 bases and the J segment 2 bases; nucleotides outside the gene matches: 8. This chain's CDR3 is CASRAWDSLTDTQYF. The DNA of the CDR3 is TGTGCCAGCAGAGCTTGGGACAGCCTCACAGATACGCAGTATTTT. The full variable domain, rest sourced from reference TRBV2 and TRBJ2-3, is EPEVTQTPSHQVTQMGQEVILRCVPISNHLYFYWYRQILGQKVEFLVSFYNNEISEKSEIFDDQFSVERPDGSNFTLKIRSTKLEDSAMYFCASRAWDSLTDTQYFGPGTRLTVL.

The chain links TRBV3-1 to TRBJ2-5, with 7 bases lining up with TRBD1. Per germline, CDR1 LGHDT and CDR2 YNNKEL (reference sequence). The CDR3 is made up of 14 amino acids. V was pared by 4 bases and J by 6 bases, with 8 bases of the junction left unmatched. DNA for the CDR3: TGTGCCAGCAGCCTACAGGGGATGGGAAAGACCCAGTACTTC. This gives the protein CASSLQGMGKTQYF.

The gene calls are TRBV6-5 and TRBJ2-5, with TRBD2 matching 8 bases. V dropped 5 bases and J dropped 5; count of bases not matched to a gene: 10. CDR1 is MNHEY, CDR2 SVGAGI, per germline. The CDR3 contains 15 residues. The CDR3 DNA reads TGTGCCAGCAGTAGGATTGGAGCGGGAGTGGAGACCCAGTACTTC. It is translated as CASSRIGAGVETQYF.

This clonotype showed up just once. The germline gene is not matched at one end of the junction; a read error may be the cause. V and J are TRBV24-1 and TRBJ2-1; 11 positions match TRBD2. The CDR3 contains 16 residues. Germline V gives CDR1 KGHDR, CDR2 SFDVKD. CDR3 protein: CAASDPTLAGGNEQFF. CDR3 in DNA: TGTGCCGCCAGTGATCCCACCCTAGCGGGAGGTAATGAGCAGTTCTTC.

Of note for this clonotype: This could be a read error, since a much larger clone is one nucleotide away. The J gene is TRBJ2-5, the V gene TRBV4-2; a weak D match, TRBD2 (5 bases). Germline lookup yields CDR1 LGHNA and CDR2 YNFKEQ. The CDR3 length is 16 residues. The V gene lost 3 bases and the J gene lost 11 bases, with 25 bases spanning the gap. The CDR3 region is CASSQGGAASYNEQYF. The CDR3, as DNA: TGTGCCAGCAGCCAGGGCGGAGCGGCTTCCTACAATGAGCAGTACTTC.